This T cell receptor (beta chain) was sequenced during a study of blood T cell repertoires in COVID-19. Study information: There were acute and convalescent COVID-19 samples, and they came from the United States, Italy and Spain.

Produced via immunoSEQ multiplex PCR; TCRdb's table is partial and in-frame only. This sample yields 390,000 or so clones, of which 89% are seen a single time; 3% belongs to the top ten. V shed 3 bases, J shed 3 bases, and the junction held 6 bases outside the gene matches. Germline V gene sequence: CDR1 SGHNT, CDR2 YYREEE (reference sequence). This CDR3 has 16 amino acids. The receptor's source is a woman aged 30 to 39 with COVID-19, enrolled during active disease. The rearrangement links TRBV5-4 to TRBJ2-5; 12 bases match TRBD1. What was sequenced was peripheral blood. CDR3 in DNA: TGTGCCAGCAGCTGGGACAGGGGGCGTTCGGAAGAGACCCAGTACTTC. Protein product: CASSWDRGRSEETQYF.